Listed below are T cell receptor beta chains from one sample, sequenced in a study of early T cells in non-severe SARS-CoV-2 infection. Via MiXCR, TCRdb re-called the 5' RACE reads, giving one row per CDR3 protein. This repertoire shows tens of thousands of distinct CDR3 sequences, 10% to 15% found once; its top ten account for 3.5% to 5.5%. Material: whole blood. The receptors come from an adult who was a healthcare worker with PCR-confirmed SARS-CoV-2 infection or an uninfected control (not recorded which). Each CDR3 is given with its conserved first and last residue. A D gene is named only where the DNA matches it firmly. Clone sizes are given selectively: once, few, many, or a class where the clone is expanded.

>14|TRBJ1-2|TRBV6-4|NA|TRBD1
TGTGCCAGCAGTCCCTCCGGGACAGGAGGTGGCTACACCTTC
CASSPSGTGGGYTF
>14|TRBJ2-7|TRBV13|NA|TRBD1
TGTGCCAGCAGCCACCAGGGGGCAGGGAACGAGCAGTACTTC
CASSHQGAGNEQYF
>13|TRBJ2-3|TRBV12-3/TRBV12-4|many|NA
TGTGCCAGCAGTTTTCTGGGCACAGATACGCAGTATTTT
CASSFLGTDTQYF
>15|TRBJ1-5|TRBV12-3/TRBV12-4|NA|NA
TGTGCCAGCAGTCCCCAGACAGGAGGCGGTCAGCCCCAGCATTTT
CASSPQTGGGQPQHF
>13|TRBJ2-7|TRBV5-1|NA|TRBD1
TGCGCCAGCAGCTTGGAAACGACAGGGTCGCAGTACTTC
CASSLETTGSQYF
>15|TRBJ2-1|TRBV9|many|NA
TGTGCCAGCAGCGTACTGGGGATTTCTTACAATGAGCAGTTCTTC
CASSVLGISYNEQFF
>14|TRBJ1-1|TRBV12-5|many|TRBD1
TGTGCTAGTGGTTCCTCAGGGGGAGGCACTGAAGCTTTCTTT
CASGSSGGGTEAFF
>14|TRBJ2-2|TRBV2|few|NA
TGTGCCAGCAGTGACCAGGGATACACCGGGGAGCTGTTTTTT
CASSDQGYTGELFF
>16|TRBJ2-1|TRBV2|many|TRBD2
TGTGCCAGCAGTGCCCGGACTAGCCGTTCCTACAATGAGCAGTTCTTC
CASSARTSRSYNEQFF
>15|TRBJ2-2|TRBV5-1|few|NA
TGCGCCAGCAGCTTGGATGGCAGTTTGATCGGGGAGCTGTTTTTT
CASSLDGSLIGELFF
>17|TRBJ2-5|TRBV15|many|TRBD1
TGTGCCACCAGCAGAGATCTCCAGGACAGGGGTTGGGAGACCCAGTACTTC
CATSRDLQDRGWETQYF
>17|TRBJ2-1|TRBV7-9|NA|TRBD1
TGTGCCAGCAGCTTAGGAGCTGACAGGGCGCCTTTATCGGAGCAGTTCTTC
CASSLGADRAPLSEQFF
>14|TRBJ1-6|TRBV20-1|NA|TRBD1
TGCAGTGCCTGGGACAGGTTGTATAATTCACCCCTCCACTTT
CSAWDRLYNSPLHF
>13|TRBJ1-1|TRBV19|many|NA
TGTGCCAGTAGTTTGGGGTTGAACACTGAAGCTTTCTTT
CASSLGLNTEAFF
>13|TRBJ1-4|TRBV12-3/TRBV12-4|many|NA
TGTGCCAGCAGCTCCACGGGTTGGAAAAAACTGTTTTTT
CASSSTGWKKLFF
>15|TRBJ1-2|TRBV11-2|NA|NA
TGTGCCAGCAGCTCGGCCCTCGGACGGAACTATGGCTACACCTTC
CASSSALGRNYGYTF
>15|TRBJ2-1|TRBV19|NA|TRBD2
TGTGCCAGTAGTATTCTGAGCGGGGGGGATAATGAGCAGTTCTTC
CASSILSGGDNEQFF
>13|TRBJ2-2|TRBV2|NA|NA
TGTGCCAGCAAGGCAGGGTACACCGGGGAGCTGTTTTTT
CASKAGYTGELFF
>14|TRBJ2-1|TRBV27|NA|TRBD1
TGTGCCAGCAGAAAGACAGGGGTAGTCAATGAGCAGTTCTTC
CASRKTGVVNEQFF
>15|TRBJ2-7|TRBV11-2|few|TRBD2
TGTGCCAGCAGGGGCGGGCGGGGGAGCTCCTACGAGCAGTACTTC
CASRGGRGSSYEQYF
>14|TRBJ2-1|TRBV20-1|many|TRBD2
TGCAGTGCCGTCGGGACTAGCGGGGGAGATGAGCAGTTCTTC
CSAVGTSGGDEQFF
>15|TRBJ2-5|TRBV7-9|NA|TRBD2
TGTGCCAGCAGCTTGTCTAGCGGGCCGCAAGAGACCCAGTACTTC
CASSLSSGPQETQYF
>14|TRBJ1-5|TRBV19|many|NA
TGTGCCAGTAGTATGGGGCCTCGGAATCAGCCCCAGCATTTT
CASSMGPRNQPQHF
>15|TRBJ2-3|TRBV5-6|many|NA
TGTGCCAGCAGCACTATATGGGGGCAAGGAGATACGCAGTATTTT
CASSTIWGQGDTQYF
>16|TRBJ2-3|TRBV11-3|few|TRBD2
TGTGCCAGCAGCCTGCGACTAGCGGGAGGGGTAGATACGCAGTATTTT
CASSLRLAGGVDTQYF
>13|TRBJ2-7|TRBV12-3/TRBV12-4|NA|NA
TGTGCCAGCGCGATAAGGACTTCCTACGAGCAGTACTTC
CASAIRTSYEQYF
>14|TRBJ2-5|TRBV5-1|NA|NA
TGCGCCAGCAGCTTGGGTGGCGGAAAAGAGACCCAGTACTTC
CASSLGGGKETQYF
>14|TRBJ2-3|TRBV7-2|many|NA
TGTGCCAGCAGCGCCCCGACTAGCACAGATACGCAGTATTTT
CASSAPTSTDTQYF
>11|TRBJ1-2|TRBV20-1|NA|NA
TGCAGTGCTAGGCTAGACTATGGCTACACCTTC
CSARLDYGYTF
>15|TRBJ2-4|TRBV27|once|NA
TGTGCCAGCAGTTTATCAGTTGGGCACAGGAACATTCAGTACTTC
CASSLSVGHRNIQYF
>13|TRBJ2-7|TRBV12-5|many|NA
TGTGCTAGTGGTTTGAGAGGTCGGGACGAGCAGTACTTC
CASGLRGRDEQYF
>19|TRBJ1-4|TRBV2|NA|TRBD1
TGTGCCAGCAGCCTCTTTCCCCCGGACAGGGGGCCAAATAATGAAAAACTGTTTTTT
CASSLFPPDRGPNNEKLFF
>15|TRBJ2-5|TRBV6-6|NA|TRBD2
TGTGCCAGCAGTTACGCGGGGGGCCGAGTGGAGACCCAGTACTTC
CASSYAGGRVETQYF
>15|TRBJ1-4|TRBV2|many|TRBD1
TGTGCCAGCAGTGAAGACAGGGGGTTAAGTGAAAAACTGTTTTTT
CASSEDRGLSEKLFF
>15|TRBJ2-3|TRBV12-5|few|TRBD2
TGTGCTAGTGGTCCTAGCGGGAATTTAGGAGATACGCAGTATTTT
CASGPSGNLGDTQYF
>15|TRBJ1-4|TRBV7-8|NA|TRBD1
TGTGCCAGCAGCTGGGGGACAGGCCGCGGAGAAAAACTGTTTTTT
CASSWGTGRGEKLFF
>13|TRBJ2-5|TRBV29-1|few|NA
TGCAGCGTTGAAGATAGGACCCCCCGGACCCAGTACTTC
CSVEDRTPRTQYF